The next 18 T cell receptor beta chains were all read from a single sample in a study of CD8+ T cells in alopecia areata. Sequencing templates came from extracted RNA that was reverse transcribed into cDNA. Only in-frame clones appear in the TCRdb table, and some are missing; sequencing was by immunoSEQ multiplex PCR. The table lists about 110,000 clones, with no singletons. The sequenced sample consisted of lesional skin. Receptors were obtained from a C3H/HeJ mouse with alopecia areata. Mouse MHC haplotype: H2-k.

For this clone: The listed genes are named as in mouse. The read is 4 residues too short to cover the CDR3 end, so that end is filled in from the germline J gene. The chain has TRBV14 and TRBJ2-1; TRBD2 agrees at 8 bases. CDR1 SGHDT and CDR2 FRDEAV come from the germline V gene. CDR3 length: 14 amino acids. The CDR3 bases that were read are TGTGCCAGCAGTCTAGGGGGGGCGCGAGCT. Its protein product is CASSLGGARA. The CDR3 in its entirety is CASSLGGARAEQFF.

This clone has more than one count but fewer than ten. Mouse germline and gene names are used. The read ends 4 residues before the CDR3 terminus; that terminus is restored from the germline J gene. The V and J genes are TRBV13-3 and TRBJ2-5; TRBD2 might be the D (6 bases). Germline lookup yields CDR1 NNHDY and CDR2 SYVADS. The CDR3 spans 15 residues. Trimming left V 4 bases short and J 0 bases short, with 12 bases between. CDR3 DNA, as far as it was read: TGTGCCAGCAGTCATGGGGGACTTAACCAAGAC. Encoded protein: CASSHGGLNQD. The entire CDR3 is CASSHGGLNQDTQYF.

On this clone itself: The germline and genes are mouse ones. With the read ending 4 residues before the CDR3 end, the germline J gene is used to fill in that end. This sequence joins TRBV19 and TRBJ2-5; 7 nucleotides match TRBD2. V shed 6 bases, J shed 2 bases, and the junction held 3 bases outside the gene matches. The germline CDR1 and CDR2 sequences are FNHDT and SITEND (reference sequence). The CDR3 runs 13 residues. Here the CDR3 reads CASTGTAQDTQYF. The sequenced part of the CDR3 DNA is TGTGCCAGCACCGGGACTGCCCAAGAC.

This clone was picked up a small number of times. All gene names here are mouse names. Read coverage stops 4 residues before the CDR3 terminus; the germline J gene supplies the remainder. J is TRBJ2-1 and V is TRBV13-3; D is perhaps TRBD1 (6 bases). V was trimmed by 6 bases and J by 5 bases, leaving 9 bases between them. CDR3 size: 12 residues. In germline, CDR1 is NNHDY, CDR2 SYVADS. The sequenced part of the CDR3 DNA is TGTGCCAGCAAAGGGACAAATGCT. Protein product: CASKGTNA. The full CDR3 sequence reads CASKGTNAEQFF.

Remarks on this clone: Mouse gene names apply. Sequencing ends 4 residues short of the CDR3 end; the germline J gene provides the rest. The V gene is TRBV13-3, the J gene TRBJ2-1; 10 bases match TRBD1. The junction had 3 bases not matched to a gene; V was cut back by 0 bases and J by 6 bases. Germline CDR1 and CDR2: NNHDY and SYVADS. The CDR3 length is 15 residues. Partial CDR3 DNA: TGTGCCAGCAGTGATGCGGGACAGGGGAGTGCT. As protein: CASSDAGQGSA. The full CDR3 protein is CASSDAGQGSAEQFF.

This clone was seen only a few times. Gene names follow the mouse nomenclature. The CDR3 bases that were read are TGTGCTAGCAGTAGAGATTCCAGGGTCCCCTAT. Encoded protein: CASSRDSRVPY. The CDR3, in full, reads CASSRDSRVPYEQYF. This sequence joins TRBV17 and TRBJ2-7, with D possibly being TRBD1 (5 bases). The read gets to within 4 residues of the CDR3 end, and the germline J gene fills in the rest. Germline lookup yields CDR1 MNHDT and CDR2 YYDKIL. V was pared by 0 bases and J by 2 bases, with 11 bases between. The CDR3 has 15 amino acids. Combining the CDR3 with reference TRBV17 and TRBJ2-7 gives the whole variable domain DTTVKQNPRYKLARVGKPVNLICSQTMNHDTMYWYQKKPNQAPKLLLFYYDKILNREADTFEKFQSSRPNNSFCSLYIGSAGLEYSAMYLCASSRDSRVPYEQYFGPGTRLTVL.

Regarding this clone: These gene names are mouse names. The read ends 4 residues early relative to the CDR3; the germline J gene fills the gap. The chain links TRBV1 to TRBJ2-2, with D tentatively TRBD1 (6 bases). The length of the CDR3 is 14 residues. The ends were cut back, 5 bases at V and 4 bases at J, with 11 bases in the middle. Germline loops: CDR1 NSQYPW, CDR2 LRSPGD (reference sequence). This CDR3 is CTCSQQGGTGQLYF. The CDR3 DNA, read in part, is TGCACCTGCAGTCAACAGGGTGGCACCGGG. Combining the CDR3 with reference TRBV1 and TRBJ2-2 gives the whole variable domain VTLLEQNPRWRLVPRGQAVNLRCILKNSQYPWMSWYQQDLQKQLQWLFTLRSPGDKEVKSLPGADYLATRVTDTELRLQVANMSQGRTLYCTCSQQGGTGQLYFGEGSKLTVL.

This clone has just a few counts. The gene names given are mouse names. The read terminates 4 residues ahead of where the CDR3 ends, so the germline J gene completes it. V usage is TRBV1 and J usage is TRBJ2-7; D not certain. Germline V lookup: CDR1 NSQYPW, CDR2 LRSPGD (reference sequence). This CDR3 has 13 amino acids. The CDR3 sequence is CTCSADLTYEQYF. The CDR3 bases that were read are TGCACCTGCAGTGCAGATCTGACATAT.

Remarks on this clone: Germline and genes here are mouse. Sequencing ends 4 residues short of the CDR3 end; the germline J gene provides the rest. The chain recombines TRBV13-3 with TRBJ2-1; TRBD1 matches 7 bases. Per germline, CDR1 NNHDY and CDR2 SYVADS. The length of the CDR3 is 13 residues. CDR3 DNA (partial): TGTGCCAGCAGTGACAGGGACAGAACT. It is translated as CASSDRDRT. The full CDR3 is CASSDRDRTEQFF.

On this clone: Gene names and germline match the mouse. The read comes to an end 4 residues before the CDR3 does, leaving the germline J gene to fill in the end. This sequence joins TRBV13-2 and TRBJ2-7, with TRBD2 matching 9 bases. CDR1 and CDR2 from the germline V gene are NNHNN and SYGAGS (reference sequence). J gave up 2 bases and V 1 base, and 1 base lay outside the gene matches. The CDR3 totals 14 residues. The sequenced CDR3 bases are TGTGCCAGCGGTGATAGACTGGGGGCCTAT. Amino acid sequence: CASGDRLGAY. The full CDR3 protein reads CASGDRLGAYEQYF.

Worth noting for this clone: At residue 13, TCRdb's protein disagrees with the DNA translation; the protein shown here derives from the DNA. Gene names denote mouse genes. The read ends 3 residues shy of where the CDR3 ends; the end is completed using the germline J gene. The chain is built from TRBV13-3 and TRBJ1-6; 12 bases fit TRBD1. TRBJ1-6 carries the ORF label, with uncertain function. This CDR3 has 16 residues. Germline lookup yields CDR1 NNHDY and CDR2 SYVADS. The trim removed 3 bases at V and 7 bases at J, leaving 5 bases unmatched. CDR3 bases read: TGTGCCAGCAGTGCGGGACAGGGGGCGGGGAATTCGCCC. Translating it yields CASSAGQGAGNSP. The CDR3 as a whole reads CASSAGQGAGNSPLYF.

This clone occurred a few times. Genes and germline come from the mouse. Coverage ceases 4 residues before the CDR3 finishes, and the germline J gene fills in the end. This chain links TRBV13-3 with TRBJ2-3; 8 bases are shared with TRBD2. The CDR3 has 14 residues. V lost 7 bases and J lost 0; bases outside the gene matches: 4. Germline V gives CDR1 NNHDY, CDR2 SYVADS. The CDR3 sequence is CASWGGTSAETLYF. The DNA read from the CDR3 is TGTGCCAGCTGGGGGGGGACTAGTGCAGAA.

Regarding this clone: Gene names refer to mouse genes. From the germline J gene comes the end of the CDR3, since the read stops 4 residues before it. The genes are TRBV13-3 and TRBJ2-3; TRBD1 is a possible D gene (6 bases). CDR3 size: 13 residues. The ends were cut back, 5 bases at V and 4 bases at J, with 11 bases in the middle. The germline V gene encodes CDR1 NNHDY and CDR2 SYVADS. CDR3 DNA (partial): TGTGCCAGCAGACCCGGGACATCAGAA. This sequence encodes CASRPGTSE. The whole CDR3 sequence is CASRPGTSETLYF.

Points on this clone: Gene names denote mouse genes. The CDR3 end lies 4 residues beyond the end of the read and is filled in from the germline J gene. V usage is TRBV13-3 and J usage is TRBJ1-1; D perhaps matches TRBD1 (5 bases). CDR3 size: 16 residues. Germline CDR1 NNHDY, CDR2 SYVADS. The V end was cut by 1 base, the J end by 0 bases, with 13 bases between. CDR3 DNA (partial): TGTGCCAGCAGTGATTGGACAAAAAATGCAAACACA. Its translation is CASSDWTKNANT. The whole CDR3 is CASSDWTKNANTEVFF.

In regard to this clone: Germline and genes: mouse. CDR3 sequence: CASSERGNYEQYF. CDR3 DNA (partial): TGTGCCAGCAGTGAAAGGGGGAATTAT. This chain links TRBV13-3 with TRBJ2-7, with D possibly matching TRBD1 (6 bases). The CDR3 end falls 4 residues outside the read, so it is completed with the germline J gene. The CDR3 extends over 13 amino acids. Germline values: CDR1 NNHDY, CDR2 SYVADS.

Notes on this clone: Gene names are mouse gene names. CDR3 in amino acids: CTCSKDRGPNSDYTF. The sequenced part of the CDR3 DNA is TGCACCTGCAGCAAAGACAGGGGACCAAACTCC. The chain joins TRBV1 to TRBJ1-2; the match to TRBD1 covers 8 bases. The read falls 4 residues short of the CDR3 end, and the missing part is taken from the germline J gene. J gave up 0 bases and V 6 bases, and 6 bases lay outside the gene matches. CDR3 size: 15 residues. From germline, CDR1 is NSQYPW and CDR2 LRSPGD (reference sequence).

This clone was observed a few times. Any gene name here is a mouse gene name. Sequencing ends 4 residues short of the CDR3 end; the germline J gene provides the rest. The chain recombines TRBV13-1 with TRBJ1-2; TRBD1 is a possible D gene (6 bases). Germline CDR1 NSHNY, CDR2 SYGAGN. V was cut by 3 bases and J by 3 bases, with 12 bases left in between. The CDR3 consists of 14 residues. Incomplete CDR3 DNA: TGTGCCAGCAGTGCTAAGGGGGGCGACTCC. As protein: CASSAKGGDS. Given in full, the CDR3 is CASSAKGGDSDYTF.

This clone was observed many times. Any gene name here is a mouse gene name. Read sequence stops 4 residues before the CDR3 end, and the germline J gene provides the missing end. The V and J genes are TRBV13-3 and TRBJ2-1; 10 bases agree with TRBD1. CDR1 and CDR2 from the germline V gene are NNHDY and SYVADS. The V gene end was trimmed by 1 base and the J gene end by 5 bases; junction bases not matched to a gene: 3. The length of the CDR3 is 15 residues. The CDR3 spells CASSDSGTGDAEQFF. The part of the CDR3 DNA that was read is TGTGCCAGCAGTGATAGCGGGACAGGGGATGCT.